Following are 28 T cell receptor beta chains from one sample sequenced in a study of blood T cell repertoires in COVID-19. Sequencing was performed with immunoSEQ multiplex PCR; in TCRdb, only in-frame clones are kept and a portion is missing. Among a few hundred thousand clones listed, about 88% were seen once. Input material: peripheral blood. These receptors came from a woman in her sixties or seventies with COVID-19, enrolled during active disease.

The CDR3 loop reads CASTTPGTGGGYEQYF. CDR3 nucleotides: TGTGCCAGCACCACACCCGGGACAGGGGGCGGGTACGAGCAGTACTTC. This chain uses TRBV5-5 with TRBJ2-7; the match to TRBD1 covers 12 bases. Germline V gives CDR1 SGHKS, CDR2 YYEKEE (reference sequence). V trimming: 6 bases; J trimming: 4 bases; junction bases outside the gene matches: 11. The CDR3 consists of 16 residues.

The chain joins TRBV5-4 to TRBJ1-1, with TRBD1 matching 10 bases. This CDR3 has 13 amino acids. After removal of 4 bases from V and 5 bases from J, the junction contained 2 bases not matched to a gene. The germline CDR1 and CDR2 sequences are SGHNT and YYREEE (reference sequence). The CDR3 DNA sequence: TGTGCCAGCAGCCCGGGACAGGGGACTGAAGCTTTCTTT. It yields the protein CASSPGQGTEAFF.

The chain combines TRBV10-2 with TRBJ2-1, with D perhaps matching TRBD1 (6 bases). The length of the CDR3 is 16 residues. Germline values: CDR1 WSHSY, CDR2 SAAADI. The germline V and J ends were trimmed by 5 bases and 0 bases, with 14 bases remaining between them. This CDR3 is CASSNEADSSYNEQFF. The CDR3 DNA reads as TGCGCCAGCAGTAACGAGGCGGACAGCTCCTACAATGAGCAGTTCTTC.

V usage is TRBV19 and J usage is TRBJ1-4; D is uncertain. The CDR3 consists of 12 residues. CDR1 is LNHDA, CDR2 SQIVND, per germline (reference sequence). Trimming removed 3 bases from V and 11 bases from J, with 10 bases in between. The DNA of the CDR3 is TGTGCCAGTAGTATTCCTGGGGAGAAACTGTTTTTT. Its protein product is CASSIPGEKLFF.

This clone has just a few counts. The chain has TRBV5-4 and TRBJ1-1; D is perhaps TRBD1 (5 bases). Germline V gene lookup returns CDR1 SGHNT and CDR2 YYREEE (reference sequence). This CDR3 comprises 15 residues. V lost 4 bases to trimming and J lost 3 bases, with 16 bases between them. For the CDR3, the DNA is TGTGCCAGCAGCCCTACAGGAGCGGGGGACACTGAAGCTTTCTTT. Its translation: CASSPTGAGDTEAFF.

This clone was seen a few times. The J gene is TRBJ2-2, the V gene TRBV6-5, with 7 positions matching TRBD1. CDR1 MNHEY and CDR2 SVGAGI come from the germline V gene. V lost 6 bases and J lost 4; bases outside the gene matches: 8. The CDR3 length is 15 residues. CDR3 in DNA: TGTGCCAGCAGGCGAGGACAGGACACCACCGGGGAGCTGTTTTTT. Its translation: CASRRGQDTTGELFF.

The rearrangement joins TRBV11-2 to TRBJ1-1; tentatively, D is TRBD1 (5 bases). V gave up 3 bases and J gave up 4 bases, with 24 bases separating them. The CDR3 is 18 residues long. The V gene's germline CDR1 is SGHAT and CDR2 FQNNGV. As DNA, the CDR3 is TGTGCCAGCAGCTTGCTACGGGACTTTCCCCTCATGAGCACTGAAGCTTTCTTT. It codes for CASSLLRDFPLMSTEAFF.

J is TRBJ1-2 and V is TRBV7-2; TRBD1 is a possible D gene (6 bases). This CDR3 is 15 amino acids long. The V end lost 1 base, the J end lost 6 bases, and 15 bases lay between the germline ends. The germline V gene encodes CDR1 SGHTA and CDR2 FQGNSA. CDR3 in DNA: TGTGCCAGCAGCTTAGATGTTAGGACAGCTGATGGCTACACCTTC. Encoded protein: CASSLDVRTADGYTF.

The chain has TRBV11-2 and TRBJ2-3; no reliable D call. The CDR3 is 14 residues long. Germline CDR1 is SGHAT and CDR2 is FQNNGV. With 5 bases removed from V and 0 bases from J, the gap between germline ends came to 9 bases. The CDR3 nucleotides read TGTGCCAGCAGCCCGCCTCAGAGCACAGATACGCAGTATTTT. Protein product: CASSPPQSTDTQYF.

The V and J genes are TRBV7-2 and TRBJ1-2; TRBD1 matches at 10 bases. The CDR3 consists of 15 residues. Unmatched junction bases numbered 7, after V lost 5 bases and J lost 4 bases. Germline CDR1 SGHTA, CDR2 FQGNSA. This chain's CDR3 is CASSADRGRGYGYTF. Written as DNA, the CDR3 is TGTGCCAGCAGCGCCGACAGGGGGCGGGGCTATGGCTACACCTTC.

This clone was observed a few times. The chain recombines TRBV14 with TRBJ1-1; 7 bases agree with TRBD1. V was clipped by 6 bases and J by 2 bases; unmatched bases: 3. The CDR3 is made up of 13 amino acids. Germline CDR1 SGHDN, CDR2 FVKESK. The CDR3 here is CASRQGLNTEAFF. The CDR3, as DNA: TGTGCCAGCAGACAGGGGCTTAACACTGAAGCTTTCTTT.

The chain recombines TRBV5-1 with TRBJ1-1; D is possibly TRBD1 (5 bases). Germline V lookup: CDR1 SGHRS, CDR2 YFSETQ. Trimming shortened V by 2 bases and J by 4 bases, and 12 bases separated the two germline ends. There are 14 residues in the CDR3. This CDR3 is CASSFLGQGTEAFF. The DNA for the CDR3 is TGCGCCAGCAGCTTCCTAGGACAAGGCACTGAAGCTTTCTTT.

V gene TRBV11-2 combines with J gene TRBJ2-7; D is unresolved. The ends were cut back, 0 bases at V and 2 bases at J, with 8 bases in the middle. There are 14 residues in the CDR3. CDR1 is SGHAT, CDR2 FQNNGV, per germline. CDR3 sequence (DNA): TGTGCCAGCAGCTTAGATGGGCCGGCCTACGAGCAGTACTTC. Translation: CASSLDGPAYEQYF.

The CDR3 nucleotides read TGTGCCAGCAGTTATAGGACAGGCCAAGAGACCCAGTACTTC. Amino acid sequence: CASSYRTGQETQYF. The chain combines TRBV27 with TRBJ2-5; 7 nucleotides match TRBD1. V trimming: 4 bases; J trimming: 1 base; junction bases outside the gene matches: 3. CDR1 MNHEY and CDR2 SMNVEV come from the germline V gene (reference sequence). The CDR3 is 14 amino acids.

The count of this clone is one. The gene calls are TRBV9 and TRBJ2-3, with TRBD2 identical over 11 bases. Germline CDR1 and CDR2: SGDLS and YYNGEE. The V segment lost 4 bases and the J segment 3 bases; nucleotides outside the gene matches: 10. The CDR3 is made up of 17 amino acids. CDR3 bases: TGTGCCAGCAGCTTACGATCTAGCGGGGGGTCTACAGATACGCAGTATTTT. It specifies CASSLRSSGGSTDTQYF.

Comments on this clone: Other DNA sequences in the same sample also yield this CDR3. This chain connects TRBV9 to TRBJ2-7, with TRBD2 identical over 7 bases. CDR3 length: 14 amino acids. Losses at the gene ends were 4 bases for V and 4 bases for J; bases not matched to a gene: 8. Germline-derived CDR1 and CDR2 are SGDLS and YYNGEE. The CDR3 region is CASSPGGGSYEQYF. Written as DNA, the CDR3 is TGTGCCAGCAGCCCCGGCGGGGGAAGTTACGAGCAGTACTTC.

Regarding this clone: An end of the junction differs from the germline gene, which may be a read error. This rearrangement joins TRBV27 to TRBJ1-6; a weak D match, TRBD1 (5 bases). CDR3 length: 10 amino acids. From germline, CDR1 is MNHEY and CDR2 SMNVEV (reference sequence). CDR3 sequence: CAKNSGRGVF. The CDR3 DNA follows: TGTGCCAAAAACTCCGGGAGGGGAGTTTTT.

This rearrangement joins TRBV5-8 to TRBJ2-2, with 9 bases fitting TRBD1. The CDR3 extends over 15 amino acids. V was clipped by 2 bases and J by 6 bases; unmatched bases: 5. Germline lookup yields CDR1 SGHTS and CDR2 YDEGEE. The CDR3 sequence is CASSLGQGLPGELFF. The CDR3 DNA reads TGTGCCAGCAGCTTAGGACAGGGGTTGCCCGGGGAGCTGTTTTTT. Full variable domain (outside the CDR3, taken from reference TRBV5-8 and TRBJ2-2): EAGVTQSPTHLIKTRGQQATLRCSPISGHTSVYWYQQALGLGLQFLLWYDEGEERNRGNFPPRFSGRQFPNYSSELNVNALELEDSALYLCASSLGQGLPGELFFGEGSRLTVL.

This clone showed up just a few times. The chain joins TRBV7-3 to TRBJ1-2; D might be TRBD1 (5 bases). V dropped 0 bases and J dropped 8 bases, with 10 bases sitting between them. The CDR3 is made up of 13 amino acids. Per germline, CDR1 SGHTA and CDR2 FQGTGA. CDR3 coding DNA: TGTGCCAGCAGCTTAACAGGGACTGACGGCTACACCTTC. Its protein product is CASSLTGTDGYTF.

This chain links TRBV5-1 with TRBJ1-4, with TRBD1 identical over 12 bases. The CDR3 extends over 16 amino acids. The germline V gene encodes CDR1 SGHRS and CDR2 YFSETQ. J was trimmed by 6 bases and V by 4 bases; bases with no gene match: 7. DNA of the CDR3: TGCGCCAGCAGCAGGGACAGGGGGCGAGGAGATGAAAAACTGTTTTTT. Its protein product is CASSRDRGRGDEKLFF.

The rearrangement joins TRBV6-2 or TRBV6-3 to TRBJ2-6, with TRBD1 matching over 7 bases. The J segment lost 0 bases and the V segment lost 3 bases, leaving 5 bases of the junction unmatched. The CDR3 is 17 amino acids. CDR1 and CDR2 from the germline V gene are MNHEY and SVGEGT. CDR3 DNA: TGTGCCAGCAGTTATGGGGACAGACCCTCTGGGGCCAACGTCCTGACTTTC. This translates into CASSYGDRPSGANVLTF.

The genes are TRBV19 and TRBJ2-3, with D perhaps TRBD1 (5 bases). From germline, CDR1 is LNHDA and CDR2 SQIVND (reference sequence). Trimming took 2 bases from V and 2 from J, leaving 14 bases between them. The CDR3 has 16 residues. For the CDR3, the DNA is TGTGCCAGTAGTATATTCCCGGACATTTTCACAGATACGCAGTATTTT. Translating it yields CASSIFPDIFTDTQYF.

CDR3: CASSIGQNSPLHF. In nucleotides, the CDR3 is TGTGCCAGTAGTATCGGACAGAATTCACCCCTCCACTTT. V is TRBV19 and J is TRBJ1-6; the D gene is possibly TRBD1 (6 bases). V gave up 3 bases and J gave up 7 bases, with 7 bases separating them. This CDR3 has 13 amino acids. Germline values: CDR1 LNHDA, CDR2 SQIVND (reference sequence).

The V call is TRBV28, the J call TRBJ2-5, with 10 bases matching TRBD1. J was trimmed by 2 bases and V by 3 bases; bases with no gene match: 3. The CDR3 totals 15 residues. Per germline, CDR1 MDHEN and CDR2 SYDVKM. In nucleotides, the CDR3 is TGTGCCAGCAGTTTTAGGGGACAGGGGCAAGAGACCCAGTACTTC. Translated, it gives CASSFRGQGQETQYF.

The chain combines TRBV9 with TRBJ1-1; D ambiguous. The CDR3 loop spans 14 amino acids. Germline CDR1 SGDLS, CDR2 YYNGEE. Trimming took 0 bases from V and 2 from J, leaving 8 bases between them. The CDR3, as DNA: TGTGCCAGCAGCGTAGCTTTTACAAACACTGAAGCTTTCTTT. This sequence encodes CASSVAFTNTEAFF.

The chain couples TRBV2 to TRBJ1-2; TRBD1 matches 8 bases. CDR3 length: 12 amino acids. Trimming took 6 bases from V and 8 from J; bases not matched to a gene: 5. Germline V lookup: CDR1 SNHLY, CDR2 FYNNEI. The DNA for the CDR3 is TGTGCCAGCAGCCAGGGGGCGAGGGGCTACACCTTC. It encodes CASSQGARGYTF. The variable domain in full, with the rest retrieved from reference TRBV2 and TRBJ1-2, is EPEVTQTPSHQVTQMGQEVILRCVPISNHLYFYWYRQILGQKVEFLVSFYNNEISEKSEIFDDQFSVERPDGSNFTLKIRSTKLEDSAMYFCASSQGARGYTFGSGTRLTVV.

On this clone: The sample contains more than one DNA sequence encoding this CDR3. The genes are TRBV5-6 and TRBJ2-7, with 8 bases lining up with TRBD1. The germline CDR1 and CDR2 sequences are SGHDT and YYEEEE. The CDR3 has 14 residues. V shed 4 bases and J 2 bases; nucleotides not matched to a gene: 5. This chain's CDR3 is CASSLGQGAYEQYF. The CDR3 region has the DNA TGTGCCAGCAGCCTCGGACAGGGAGCCTACGAGCAGTACTTC.

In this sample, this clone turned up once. The CDR3 DNA reads TGTGCCAGCAGCTTAGCCGGCCAGGGGGTGGGTGGCTACACCTTC. Its protein is CASSLAGQGVGGYTF. The chain is built from TRBV7-2 and TRBJ1-2; 7 bases are shared with TRBD1. V gave up 0 bases and J gave up 7 bases; unmatched junction bases: 8. Germline lookup yields CDR1 SGHTA and CDR2 FQGNSA. The CDR3 consists of 15 residues.